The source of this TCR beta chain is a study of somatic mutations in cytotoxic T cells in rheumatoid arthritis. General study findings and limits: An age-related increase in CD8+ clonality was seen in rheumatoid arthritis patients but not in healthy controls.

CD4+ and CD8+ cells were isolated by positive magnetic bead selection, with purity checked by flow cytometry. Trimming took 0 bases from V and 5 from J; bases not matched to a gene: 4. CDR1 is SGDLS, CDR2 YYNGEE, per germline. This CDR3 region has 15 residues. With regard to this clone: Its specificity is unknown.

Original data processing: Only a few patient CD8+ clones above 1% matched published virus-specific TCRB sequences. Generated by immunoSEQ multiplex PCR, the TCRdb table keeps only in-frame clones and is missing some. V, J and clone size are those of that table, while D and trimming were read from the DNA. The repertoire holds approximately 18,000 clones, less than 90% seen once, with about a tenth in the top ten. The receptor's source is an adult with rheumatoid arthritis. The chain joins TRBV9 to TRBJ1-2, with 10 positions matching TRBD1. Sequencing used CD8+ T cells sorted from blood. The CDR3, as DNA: TGTGCCAGCAGCGTAGGACAGGGGGCGCGGTATGGCTACACCTTC. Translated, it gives CASSVGQGARYGYTF.